This T cell receptor beta chain was recovered during a study of T cells expressing NK-cell markers. Overall study: Sorted CD3+CD56+NKG2C+, CD3+CD56+NKG2C- and CD3+CD56-NKG2C+ T cells supplied TCR beta repertoires. One of the eight sequenced donors was seronegative, whereas the other seven were HCMV-seropositive.

Study-wide points: Top CD8+ clonotypes included the dominant CD3+CD56+NKG2C+ clonotypes in five to seven donors.

From its re-call of the 5' RACE reads, TCRdb lists each CDR3 protein once, without DNA. This repertoire includes roughly 390,000 distinct CDR3 sequences. Germline V gives CDR1 SGHTA, CDR2 FQGNSA. This CDR3 contains 14 residues. Concerning this clonotype itself: Its antigen is unidentified.

J is TRBJ2-1 and V is TRBV7-2; TCRdb proposes TRBD2, but this gene call is untestable without DNA. Sequenced sample: blood T cells: a sorted CD56 or NKG2C T cell subset, CD4+ or CD8+ T cells, or bulk PBMC T cells (not recorded which). This clonotype originated in a woman between 50 and 59 years old in good health. The CDR3 loop reads CASSSSRGRGEQFF. Drawing the rest from reference TRBV7-2 and TRBJ2-1, the complete variable domain is GAGVSQSPSNKVTEKGKDVELRCDPISGHTALYWYRQSLGQGLEFLIYFQGNSAPDKSGLPSDRFSAERTGGSVSTLTIQRTQQEDSAVYLCASSSSRGRGEQFFGPGTRLTVL.